This TCR beta chain was captured in a study of blood T cell repertoires in COVID-19 (dated by TCRdb to about 2020). Background for the entire study: Collaborator samples came from the United States, Italy and Spain and covered acute and convalescent phases of COVID-19. The prospective study material was composed of cDNA or gDNA derived from T cells, B-cell-depleted T cells, or PBMCs. Where HLA class I and class II types were available, the types were taken from metadata supplied by the sample provider, not from assay-based typing. The repertoires were released in a freely available public database meant as a resource for research on the immune response to SARS-CoV-2. Sample metadata almost always included a de-identified subject ID, COVID-19 status, age in years and sex. The dataset comprised deeply sampled blood TCRbeta repertoires from subjects exposed to, actively infected with, or recovered from COVID-19. The samples were drawn from two sources: the first 160 participants of the ongoing ImmuneRACE study, and fewer than 1,500 subjects contributed by 6 global collaborators. Results the study describes overall, beyond this receptor: The amount of clinical and demographic metadata varied by source and participant and was provided uncurated.

A remark on this clone: Its cognate antigen has yet to be identified. No base quality information exists; no much larger clone differs at one position.

One collaborating source in Seattle enrolled patients during active infection and followed them longitudinally through the course of disease. Collaborating institutions collected whole blood in K2EDTA tubes following their own protocols. For TCRbeta analysis, collaborators shipped samples as frozen whole blood, isolated PBMCs, or DNA extracted from either of those sample types. TCRbeta CDR3 regions were amplified from genomic DNA using the immunoSEQ Assay, a bias-controlled multiplex PCR. Per the source publication's procedure: Nucleated cell counts per sample were estimated from amplification of reference gene primers within the assay. To quantify the absolute abundance of each unique TCRbeta CDR3 rearrangement, sequence reads were collapsed and filtered. Productive Simpson clonality was computed per sample as the square root of Simpson's diversity index over productive rearrangements. TCRdb re-hosts the immuneACCESS table, in-frame sequences only. Its copies lack some clones; in the studies checked, an unresolved V gene accounts for under half of them, and the cause for the rest is not known. The V and J calls and clone size come from that table; D and trimming were worked out from the DNA. The sample table shows under 300,000 clones, and over 90% are seen once. The top ten clonotypes cover 0.83% of the sample.

The sequence was obtained from a man aged 25-45 years with COVID-19, enrolled during active disease. Sequenced: peripheral blood.

The DNA sequence is given as TGCGCCAGCAGTCACCGCGGACAGGGAACCAACTACGAGCAGTACTTC. This is translated as CASSHRGQGTNYEQYF. Recombination linked TRBV23-1 to TRBJ2-7, and 8 bases in between align with TRBD1. TRBV23-1 is given ORF status, its function remaining uncertain. Taken from cysteine to phenylalanine, the CDR3 has 16 residues. Just CDR3 DNA is preserved here, 48 bases in frame from base 1. V loses 3 bases at its end and J loses 3 bases; junction bases beyond the gene matches: 10.